This record covers a single TCR beta chain. The antigen this receptor binds is unknown. The sample holds no much larger clone one base away, and base qualities are not on file. Per the publication, the time point label means: persistent/refractory GD, antithyroid drugs over 5 years with positive TRAb. For both TCR sequencing and RNA sequencing, RNA was extracted from PBMCs using TRIzol. Graves' disease was diagnosed according to American Thyroid Association guidelines. The patients came from an endocrinology department in Xi'an, China. From each patient, around 9 milliliters of peripheral blood was collected into an EDTA anticoagulant tube. Ficoll Paque Plus density gradient separation was used to isolate PBMCs, and no further T cell sorting was performed. An Agilent 2100 Bioanalyzer and agarose gel were used to check RNA quality, while a NanoDrop 2000 measured RNA concentration. The data are from a study of regulatory T cells in long-lasting Graves disease (dated by TCRdb to the early 2020s). About the study as a whole: Persistent Graves' disease was defined as persistently positive TSH receptor autoantibodies together with antithyroid drug treatment for over 5 years. Patients with persistent Graves' disease were compared with patients with newly diagnosed Graves' disease using TCR sequencing and RNA sequencing of peripheral blood. The study was registered as a clinical trial and conducted in China. A total of around 35 samples were covered by TCR sequencing, comprising around 13 persistent and around 20 newly diagnosed Graves' disease patients. In the clinical cohort, patients with persistent Graves' disease had used antithyroid drugs for an average of about 10.3 years. The research as a whole found: TRBV28, TRBJ1-2 and TRBJ2-5 were preferentially used in persistent disease, while TRBV20-1 and TRBJ2-1 were favored in newly diagnosed disease. Compared with newly diagnosed patients, patients with persistent Graves' disease had lower TCR Shannon entropy and fewer highly expanded clones, which suggests clonal expansion. The authors acknowledged the small sample size as a limitation that may reduce accuracy. More public clonotypes were shared among persistent patients (more than 2,500) than among newly diagnosed patients (just under 1,000). Sequencing and analysis were limited to the TCR beta chain. Only peripheral blood was studied, because thyroid tissue, the primary lesion, was inaccessible.

The library was obtained by multiplex PCR. Sequencing took place on an Illumina HiSeq 4000. iRepertoire HTBI primers and Arm-PCR amplification of CDR3 regions were used to construct TCR beta libraries. Gel purification was performed on PCR products prior to sequencing. As for the authors' bioinformatics: A total of 62 TRBV and under 15 TRBJ segments were identified across samples and were used for gene usage analysis of CDR3 amino acid clonotypes. COPE and FqMerger were used to merge the filtered high-quality paired reads into contigs. BLAST was used to align contigs to IMGT TRBV, TRBD and TRBJ reference genes, with CDR3 defined following IMGT. Clonotypes above 0.1% frequency were classified as highly expanded clones. Shannon entropy was used to measure repertoire diversity, and the Gini coefficient was used to measure V-J evenness. A clonotype was considered public if more than one individual shared it. Through fastp at Q25 and MiXCR, TCRdb rebuilt clones from the public reads, retaining in-frame beta chains. Here each entry gathers all rows of one CDR3 protein and keeps the most common genes and DNA. TCRdb's processing, not the authors', yielded these V and J calls. The sample table shows a few hundred thousand distinct CDR3 sequences, and roughly a quarter are seen once. The ten top clones hold roughly 28% of the sample.

The V end loses 3 bases and the J end loses 3 bases, and a stretch of 2 bases separates them. Measured from the cysteine to the phenylalanine, the CDR3 is 11 residues long. Of all the DNA, just the CDR3 is kept, 33 bases in frame from base 1. CDR1 is given as GTSNPN and CDR2 as SVGIG, both from the germline V gene (reference sequence). This receptor was taken from a female donor with Graves disease. The rearranged segments are TRBV30 and TRBJ2-2, with no confidently assigned D gene. The specimen was peripheral blood mononuclear cells (PBMCs), collected when the disease was refractory, from a patient treated with antithyroid drugs. The DNA sequence follows: TGTGCCTGGAGGGACACCGGGGAGCTGTTTTTT. It translates as CAWRDTGELFF.